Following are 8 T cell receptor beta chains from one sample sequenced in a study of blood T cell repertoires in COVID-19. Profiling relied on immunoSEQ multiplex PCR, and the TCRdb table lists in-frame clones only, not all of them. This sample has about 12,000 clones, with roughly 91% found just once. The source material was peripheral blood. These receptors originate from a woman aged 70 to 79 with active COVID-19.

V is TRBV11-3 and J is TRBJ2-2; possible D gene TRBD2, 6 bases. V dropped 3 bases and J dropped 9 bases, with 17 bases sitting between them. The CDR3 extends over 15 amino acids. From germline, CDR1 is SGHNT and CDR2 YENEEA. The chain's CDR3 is CASSFFTVGGRELFF. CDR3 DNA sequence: TGTGCCAGCAGCTTTTTCACAGTTGGAGGGCGGGAGCTGTTTTTT.

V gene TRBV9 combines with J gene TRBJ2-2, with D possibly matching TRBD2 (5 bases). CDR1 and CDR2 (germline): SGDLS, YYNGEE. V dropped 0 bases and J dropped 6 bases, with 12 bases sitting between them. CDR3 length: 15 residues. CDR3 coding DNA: TGTGCCAGCAGCGTAGTCGGGGTCAACCCCGGGGAGCTGTTTTTT. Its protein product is CASSVVGVNPGELFF.

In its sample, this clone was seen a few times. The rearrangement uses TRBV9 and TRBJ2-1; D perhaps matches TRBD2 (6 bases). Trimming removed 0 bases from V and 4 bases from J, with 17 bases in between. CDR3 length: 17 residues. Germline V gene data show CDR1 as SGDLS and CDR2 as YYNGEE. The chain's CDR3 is CASSVVAQAGGYNEQFF. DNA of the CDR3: TGTGCCAGCAGCGTAGTTGCCCAAGCGGGCGGGTACAATGAGCAGTTCTTC.

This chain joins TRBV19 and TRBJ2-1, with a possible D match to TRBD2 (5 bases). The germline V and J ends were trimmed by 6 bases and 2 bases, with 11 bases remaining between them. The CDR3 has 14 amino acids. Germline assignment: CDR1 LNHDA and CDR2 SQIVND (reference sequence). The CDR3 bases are TGTGCCAGTAGACAGAGCGGACCCTACAATGAGCAGTTCTTC. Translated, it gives CASRQSGPYNEQFF.

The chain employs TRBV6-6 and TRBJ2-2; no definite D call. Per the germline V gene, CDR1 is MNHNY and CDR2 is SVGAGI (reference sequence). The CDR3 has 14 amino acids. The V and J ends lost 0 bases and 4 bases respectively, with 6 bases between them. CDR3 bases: TGTGCCAGCAGTTACTCTGACTTCACCGGGGAGCTGTTTTTT. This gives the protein CASSYSDFTGELFF.

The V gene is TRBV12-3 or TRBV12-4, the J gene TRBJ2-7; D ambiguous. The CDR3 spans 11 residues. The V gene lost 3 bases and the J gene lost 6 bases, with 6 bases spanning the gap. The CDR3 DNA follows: TGTGCCAGCAGTTTTGTCGGCGAGCAGTACTTC. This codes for CASSFVGEQYF.

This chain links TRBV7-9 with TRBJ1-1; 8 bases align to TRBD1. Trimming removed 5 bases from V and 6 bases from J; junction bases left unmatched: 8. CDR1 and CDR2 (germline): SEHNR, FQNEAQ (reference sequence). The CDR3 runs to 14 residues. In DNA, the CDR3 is TGTGCCAGCAGCGCACAAGGACAGGGCCCTGAAGCTTTCTTT. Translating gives CASSAQGQGPEAFF.

The CDR3 region has the DNA TGTGCCAGTAGTCCAGAACCCAACACACCTGGTGGCTACACCTTC. Its translation is CASSPEPNTPGGYTF. The V and J genes are TRBV19 and TRBJ1-2; D unclear. The CDR3 loop spans 15 amino acids. V lost 5 bases, J lost 7 bases, and 20 bases lay in between. Germline CDR1 LNHDA, CDR2 SQIVND (reference sequence). Complete variable domain (other parts from reference TRBV19 and TRBJ1-2): DGGITQSPKYLFRKEGQNVTLSCEQNLNHDAMYWYRQDPGQGLRLIYYSQIVNDFQKGDIAEGYSVSREKKESFPLTVTSAQKNPTAFYLCASSPEPNTPGGYTFGSGTRLTVV.